These 23 T cell receptor beta chains were all obtained from the same sample, sequenced in a study of cytomegalovirus exposure and HLA in healthy donors. Profiled with immunoSEQ multiplex PCR; TCRdb holds only in-frame clones, not every one. The data contain a few hundred thousand clones, 80% to 95% of them singletons. Sequenced sample: PBMCs. The receptors derive from a woman aged 25 to 39 in good health and CMV-seronegative.

The gene calls are TRBV5-1 and TRBJ2-2, with 15 nucleotides matching TRBD2. This CDR3 is 18 amino acids long. V lost 7 bases, J lost 1 base, and 8 bases stayed unmatched. Germline V gene lookup returns CDR1 SGHRS and CDR2 YFSETQ. CDR3 sequence (DNA): TGCGCCAGCTCCCCCCCGGGACTAGCGGGAGGGAACACCGGGGAGCTGTTTTTT. Protein: CASSPPGLAGGNTGELFF. Drawing the rest from reference TRBV5-1 and TRBJ2-2, the complete variable domain is KAGVTQTPRYLIKTRGQQVTLSCSPISGHRSVSWYQQTPGQGLQFLFEYFSETQRNKGNFPGRFSGRQFSNSRSEMNVSTLELGDSALYLCASSPPGLAGGNTGELFFGEGSRLTVL.

The chain joins TRBV4-1 to TRBJ2-5, with D uncertain. The germline CDR1 and CDR2 sequences are MGHRA and YSYEKL. Trimming pared 5 bases from V and 3 bases from J, leaving 13 bases between. CDR3 length: 14 amino acids. CDR3: CASSESPREETQYF. CDR3 bases: TGCGCCAGCAGCGAATCCCCTAGGGAAGAGACCCAGTACTTC.

The chain carries TRBV5-5 and TRBJ2-7; 10 bases fit TRBD2. The length of the CDR3 is 15 residues. Germline CDR1 is SGHKS and CDR2 is YYEKEE (reference sequence). V shed 4 bases and J 2 bases; nucleotides not matched to a gene: 6. The CDR3 region is CASSISAGGPYEQYF. Written as DNA, the CDR3 is TGTGCCAGCAGCATATCAGCGGGAGGGCCCTACGAGCAGTACTTC.

Turning to this clone: Other nucleotide sequences from this sample produce the same CDR3. This rearrangement joins TRBV7-2 to TRBJ2-5, with 7 bases matching TRBD2. The length of the CDR3 is 14 residues. V lost 3 bases to trimming and J lost 1 base; unmatched junction nucleotides: 2. CDR1 is SGHTA, CDR2 FQGNSA, per germline. The CDR3 nucleotides read TGTGCCAGCAGCTTGGCGGGAGCCCAAGAGACCCAGTACTTC. Translated: CASSLAGAQETQYF.

The chain employs TRBV2 and TRBJ2-5; 16 bases align to TRBD2. The CDR3 consists of 17 residues. V lost 8 bases, J lost 1 base, and 7 bases stayed unmatched. Per the germline V gene, CDR1 is SNHLY and CDR2 is FYNNEI. DNA for the CDR3: TGTGCCAGCTACGGGACTAGCGGGAGGGGAGCCCAAGAGACCCAGTACTTC. Translating gives CASYGTSGRGAQETQYF.

The V and J genes are TRBV28 and TRBJ1-3; no definite D call. V lost 7 bases and J 3 bases, leaving 13 bases between the germline ends. Germline V gene sequence: CDR1 MDHEN, CDR2 SYDVKM. The CDR3 is 14 residues long. The CDR3 here is CASTPTLFGNTIYF. For the CDR3, the DNA is TGTGCCAGCACCCCCACTTTATTTGGAAACACCATATATTTT.

In DNA form, the CDR3 reads TGCGCCAGCAGCCAAGATTTTGGTGAGCAGTTCTTC. It specifies CASSQDFGEQFF. The genes are TRBV4-3 and TRBJ2-1, with D unclear. The CDR3 is 12 amino acids. Per the germline V gene, CDR1 is LGHNA and CDR2 is YSLEER. Trimming took 0 bases from V and 9 from J, leaving 6 bases between them.

The rearrangement joins TRBV28 to TRBJ2-5; D possibly corresponds to TRBD1 (6 bases). V was shortened by 6 bases and J by 2 bases, with 22 bases between the two germline ends. Germline V gene data show CDR1 as MDHEN and CDR2 as SYDVKM. The CDR3 runs 17 residues. The DNA for the CDR3 is TGTGCCAGCAGCCCCGGACAGTCGAGGGTTCCGCAAGAGACCCAGTACTTC. Its translation: CASSPGQSRVPQETQYF.

The CDR3 loop is CASSGHTQYF. In nucleotides, the CDR3 is TGTGCCAGTAGCGGCCATACGCAGTATTTT. V gene TRBV19 combines with J gene TRBJ2-3; D is undetermined. V lost 6 bases, J lost 7 bases, and 5 bases lay in between. The CDR3 runs 10 residues. The germline gives CDR1 LNHDA, CDR2 SQIVND (reference sequence).

The chain recombines TRBV27 with TRBJ2-5, with 8 bases lining up with TRBD2. The CDR3 has 15 residues. Germline V gives CDR1 MNHEY, CDR2 SMNVEV (reference sequence). V gave up 3 bases and J gave up 5 bases; unmatched junction bases: 8. The CDR3 coding sequence is TGTGCCAGCAGTTTCGGAACTAGCGGAATTGAGACCCAGTACTTC. This translates into CASSFGTSGIETQYF.

V and J are TRBV5-1 and TRBJ2-3; D gene unclear. This CDR3 is built from 14 residues. Looked up from germline, CDR1 is SGHRS and CDR2 is YFSETQ. V lost 0 bases and J 4 bases, leaving 9 bases between the germline ends. As DNA, the CDR3 is TGCGCCAGCAGCTTGGGTTATAGTTCAGATACGCAGTATTTT. This translates into CASSLGYSSDTQYF.

The chain joins TRBV9 to TRBJ2-7; tentative D call: TRBD2 (6 bases). CDR1 and CDR2 from the germline V gene are SGDLS and YYNGEE. Deletions cut 4 bases from V and 0 bases from J, with 11 bases between. This CDR3 is 14 amino acids long. DNA of the CDR3: TGTGCCAGCAGCCCATTGGGGGGCTCCTACGAGCAGTACTTC. Its protein is CASSPLGGSYEQYF.

This rearrangement joins TRBV5-5 to TRBJ2-7, with D perhaps matching TRBD2 (5 bases). This CDR3 has 15 amino acids. V was trimmed by 0 bases and J by 7 bases, leaving 17 bases between them. Germline-derived CDR1 and CDR2 are SGHKS and YYEKEE (reference sequence). CDR3 sequence (DNA): TGTGCCAGCAGCTTGGTAGGCGGGCACTATGGTGAGCAGTACTTC. Its protein is CASSLVGGHYGEQYF.

This clone has a single count. CDR3 sequence: CASRTGNGELFF. CDR3 coding DNA: TGTGCCAGCAGGACAGGGAACGGGGAGCTGTTTTTT. V and J are TRBV28 and TRBJ2-2, with 7 bases fitting TRBD1. With V trimmed by 6 bases and J by 7 bases, 2 bases remained unmatched. The germline V gene has CDR1 MDHEN and CDR2 SYDVKM. The CDR3 is 12 residues long.

This rearrangement joins TRBV4-1 to TRBJ2-1, with a weak D call TRBD2 (5 bases). The germline gives CDR1 MGHRA, CDR2 YSYEKL. The ends were cut back, 0 bases at V and 10 bases at J, with 16 bases in the middle. There are 15 residues in the CDR3. CDR3 residues: CASSQEAGEGVEQFF. In DNA form, the CDR3 reads TGCGCCAGCAGCCAAGAAGCTGGCGAGGGAGTGGAGCAGTTCTTC.

V usage is TRBV12-5 and J usage is TRBJ1-1; D gene unclear. This CDR3 comprises 11 residues. The germline CDR1 and CDR2 sequences are LGHNT and FRNRAP. V gave up 6 bases and J gave up 3 bases, with 5 bases separating them. In DNA, the CDR3 is TGTGCTAGTGGAATATACACTGAAGCTTTCTTT. Translated, it gives CASGIYTEAFF.

This chain links TRBV4-3 with TRBJ2-4, with 9 bases fitting TRBD1. The CDR3 is 14 amino acids. J was trimmed by 9 bases and V by 3 bases; bases with no gene match: 6. Germline V gives CDR1 LGHNA, CDR2 YSLEER. The CDR3 DNA reads as TGCGCCAGCAGCCAGGGACGACAGGGGGTCATTCAGTACTTC. Residues: CASSQGRQGVIQYF.

The gene calls are TRBV2 and TRBJ2-7, with D maybe TRBD2 (6 bases). V lost 6 bases and J lost 12, with 24 bases in between. This CDR3 contains 14 residues. Germline V gives CDR1 SNHLY, CDR2 FYNNEI. The CDR3 reads CASRTPGGVTRLYF. The CDR3 region has the DNA TGTGCCAGCAGGACCCCCGGAGGGGTGACGCGACTGTACTTC. Based on the CDR3 plus reference TRBV2 and TRBJ2-7, the full variable domain is EPEVTQTPSHQVTQMGQEVILRCVPISNHLYFYWYRQILGQKVEFLVSFYNNEISEKSEIFDDQFSVERPDGSNFTLKIRSTKLEDSAMYFCASRTPGGVTRLYFGPGTRLTVT.

CDR3 sequence (DNA): TGTGCCAGCAGTTCCGAGGATCTAGCGGGAGGGCCGCGCGATGAGCAGTTCTTC. This encodes CASSSEDLAGGPRDEQFF. The rearrangement links TRBV28 to TRBJ2-1, with TRBD2 matching 12 bases. V shed 4 bases, J shed 8 bases, and the junction held 15 bases outside the gene matches. CDR3 length: 18 residues. Germline CDR1 and CDR2: MDHEN and SYDVKM.

This chain links TRBV29-1 with TRBJ2-7; D uncertain. V shed 2 bases and J shed 2 bases, with 22 bases lying between them. Germline values: CDR1 SQVTM, CDR2 ANQGSEA. The length of the CDR3 is 17 residues. The CDR3 nucleotides read TGCAGCGTTGAACAAGTTACCCCCGAGGTTGTCACCTACGAGCAGTACTTC. This sequence encodes CSVEQVTPEVVTYEQYF.

The J gene is TRBJ2-3, the V gene TRBV28; D unresolved. The V and J ends lost 5 bases and 2 bases respectively, with 11 bases between them. Germline values: CDR1 MDHEN, CDR2 SYDVKM. The CDR3 consists of 14 residues. The CDR3 is CASSGITLTDTQYF. CDR3 sequence (DNA): TGTGCCAGCAGTGGAATAACCCTCACAGATACGCAGTATTTT.

The chain links TRBV30 to TRBJ1-1, with D tentatively TRBD1 (6 bases). The germline V gene encodes CDR1 GTSNPN and CDR2 SVGIG (reference sequence). The CDR3 is made up of 14 amino acids. V was trimmed by 1 base and J by 1 base, leaving 10 bases between them. The CDR3 spells CAWSASTGNTEAFF. The CDR3 DNA reads as TGTGCCTGGAGTGCATCGACAGGGAACACTGAAGCTTTCTTT.

CDR3 protein: CASSLGKGTGVPNTGELFF. CDR3 nucleotide sequence: TGTGCCAGCAGCTTAGGTAAAGGGACAGGGGTCCCGAACACCGGGGAGCTGTTTTTT. V is TRBV7-2 and J is TRBJ2-2; TRBD1 agrees at 10 bases. Germline V CDR1 and CDR2: SGHTA, FQGNSA. Trimming removed 1 base from V and 0 bases from J; junction bases left unmatched: 8. The CDR3 loop spans 19 amino acids.